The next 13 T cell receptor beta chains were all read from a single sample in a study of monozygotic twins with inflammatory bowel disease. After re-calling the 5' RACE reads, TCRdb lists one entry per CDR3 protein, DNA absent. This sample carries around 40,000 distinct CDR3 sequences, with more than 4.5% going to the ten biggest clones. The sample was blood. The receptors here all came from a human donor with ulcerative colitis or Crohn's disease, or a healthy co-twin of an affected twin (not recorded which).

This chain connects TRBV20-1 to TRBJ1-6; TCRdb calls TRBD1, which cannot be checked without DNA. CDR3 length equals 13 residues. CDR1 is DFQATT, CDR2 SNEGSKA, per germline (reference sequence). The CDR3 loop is CSARYRVGESFHF.

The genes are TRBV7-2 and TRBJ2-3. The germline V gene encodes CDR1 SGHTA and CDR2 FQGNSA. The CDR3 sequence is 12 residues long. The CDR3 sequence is CASSFSTDTQYF.

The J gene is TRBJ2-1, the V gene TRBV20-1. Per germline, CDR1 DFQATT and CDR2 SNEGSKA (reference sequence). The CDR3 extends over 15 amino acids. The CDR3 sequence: CSARSTEGSYNEQFF.

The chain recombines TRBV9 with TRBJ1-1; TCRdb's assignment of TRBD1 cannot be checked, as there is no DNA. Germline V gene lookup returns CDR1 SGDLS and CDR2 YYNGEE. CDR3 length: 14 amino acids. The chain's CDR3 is CASSKGGGNTEAFF.

This CDR3 is CASSMRLAGTYEQYF. V is TRBV19 and J is TRBJ2-7; TCRdb gives TRBD2 as the D gene, but with no DNA this cannot be confirmed. This CDR3 spans 15 amino acids. The germline V gene encodes CDR1 LNHDA and CDR2 SQIVND (reference sequence).

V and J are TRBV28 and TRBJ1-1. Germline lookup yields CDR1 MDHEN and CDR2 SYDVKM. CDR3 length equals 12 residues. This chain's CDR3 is CASIKSSGEAFF.

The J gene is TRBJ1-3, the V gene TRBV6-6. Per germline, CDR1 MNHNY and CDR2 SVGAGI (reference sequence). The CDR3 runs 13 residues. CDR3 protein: CASSASSGNTIYF.

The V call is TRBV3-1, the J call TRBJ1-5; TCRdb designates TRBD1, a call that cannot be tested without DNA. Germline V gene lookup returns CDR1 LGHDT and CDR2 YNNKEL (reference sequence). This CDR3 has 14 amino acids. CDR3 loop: CASSHGGVNQPQHF.

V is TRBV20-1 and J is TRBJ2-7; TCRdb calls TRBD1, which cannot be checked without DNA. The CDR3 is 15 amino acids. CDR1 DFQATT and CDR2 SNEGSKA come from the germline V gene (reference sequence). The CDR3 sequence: CSAADRQLLSYEQYF.

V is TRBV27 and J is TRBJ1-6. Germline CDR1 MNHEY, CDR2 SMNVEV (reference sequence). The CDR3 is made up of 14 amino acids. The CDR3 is CASSAYSYNSPLHF.

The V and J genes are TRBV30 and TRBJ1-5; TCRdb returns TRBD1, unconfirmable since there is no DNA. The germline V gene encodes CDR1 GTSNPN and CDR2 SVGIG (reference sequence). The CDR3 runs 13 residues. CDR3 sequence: CAWARGAGQPQHF.

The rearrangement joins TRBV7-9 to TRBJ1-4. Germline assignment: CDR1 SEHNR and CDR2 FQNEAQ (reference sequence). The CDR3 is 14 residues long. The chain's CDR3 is CASSMRGTNEKLFF.

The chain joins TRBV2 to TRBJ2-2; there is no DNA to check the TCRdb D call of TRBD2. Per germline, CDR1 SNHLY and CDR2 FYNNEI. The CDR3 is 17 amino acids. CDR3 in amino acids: CASSGGGGLASPGELFF.